This T cell receptor (beta chain) is drawn from a study of OX40 agonist ivuxolimab in advanced cancers. For the study at large: Of mixed ages from about 23 to 85 and averaging approximately 60 years, the group was roughly 85% male.

Deletions cut 0 bases from V and 3 bases from J, with 11 bases between. The CDR3 covers 15 residues. CDR1 is LNHDA and CDR2 is SQIVND in the germline V gene (reference sequence). The study's findings and limits: The antigens recognized by the expanded peripheral T cells, that is their antigen specificity, were not determined. Some nonresponders likewise displayed low normalized T-cell clonal expansion.

Produced via immunoSEQ multiplex PCR; TCRdb's table is partial and in-frame only. Of over 80,000 clones listed, more than 70% are singletons. Regarding this clone: The target antigen is unknown.

The receptor's source is an adult with an advanced solid tumor such as melanoma, head and neck, liver or kidney cancer. This chain links TRBV19 with TRBJ1-2; unclear D gene. This material consisted of CD4+ or CD8+ T cells sorted from blood, taken in a trial of the OX40 agonist ivuxolimab. CDR3 sequence reads: CASSIEVRSHYGYTF. CDR3 nucleotides: TGTGCCAGTAGTATAGAGGTCCGATCCCACTATGGCTACACCTTC.